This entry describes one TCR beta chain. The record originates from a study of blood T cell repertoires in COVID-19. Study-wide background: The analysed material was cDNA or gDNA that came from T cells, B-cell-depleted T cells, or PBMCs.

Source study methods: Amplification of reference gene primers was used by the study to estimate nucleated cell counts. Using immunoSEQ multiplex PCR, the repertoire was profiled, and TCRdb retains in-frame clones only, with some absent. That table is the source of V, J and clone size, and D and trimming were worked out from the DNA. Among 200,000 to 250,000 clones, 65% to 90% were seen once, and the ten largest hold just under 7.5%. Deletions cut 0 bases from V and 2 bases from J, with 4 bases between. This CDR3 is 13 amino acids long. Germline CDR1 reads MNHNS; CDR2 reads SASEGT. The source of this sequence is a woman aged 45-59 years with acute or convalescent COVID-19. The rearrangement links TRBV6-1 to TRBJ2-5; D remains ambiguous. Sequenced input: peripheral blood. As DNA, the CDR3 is TGTGCCAGCAGTGAAGCTCCTCAAGAGACCCAGTACTTC. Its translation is CASSEAPQETQYF.